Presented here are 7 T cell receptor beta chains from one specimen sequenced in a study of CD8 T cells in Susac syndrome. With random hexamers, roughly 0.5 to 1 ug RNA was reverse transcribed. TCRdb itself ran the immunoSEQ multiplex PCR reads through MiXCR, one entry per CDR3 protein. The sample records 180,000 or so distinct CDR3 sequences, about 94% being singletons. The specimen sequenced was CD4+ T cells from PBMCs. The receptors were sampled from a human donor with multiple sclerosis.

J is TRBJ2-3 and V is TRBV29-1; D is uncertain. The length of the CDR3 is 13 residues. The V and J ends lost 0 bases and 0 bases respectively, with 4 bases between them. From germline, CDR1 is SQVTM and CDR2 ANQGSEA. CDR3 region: CSVEEGSTDTQYF. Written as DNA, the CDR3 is TGCAGCGTTGAAGAAGGTAGCACAGATACGCAGTATTTT.

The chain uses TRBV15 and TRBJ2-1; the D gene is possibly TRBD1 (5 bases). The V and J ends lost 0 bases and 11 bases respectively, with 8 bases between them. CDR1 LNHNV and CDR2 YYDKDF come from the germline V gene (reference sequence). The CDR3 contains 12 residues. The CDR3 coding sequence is TGTGCCACCAGCAGAGATGGGGCTCAGCAGTTCTTC. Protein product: CATSRDGAQQFF.

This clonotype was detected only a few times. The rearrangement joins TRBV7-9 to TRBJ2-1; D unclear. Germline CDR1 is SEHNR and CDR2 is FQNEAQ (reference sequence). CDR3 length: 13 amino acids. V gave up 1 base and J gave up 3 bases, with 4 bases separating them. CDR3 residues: CASSLGLYNEQFF. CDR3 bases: TGTGCCAGCAGCTTAGGCCTCTACAATGAGCAGTTCTTC.

In nucleotides, the CDR3 is TGTGCCAGCAGTTACGACAGTAGCTCCTACGAGCAGTACTTC. Translation: CASSYDSSSYEQYF. The rearrangement uses TRBV12-3 or TRBV12-4 and TRBJ2-7; possibly TRBD1 for D (5 bases). The CDR3 extends over 14 amino acids. V was shortened by 4 bases and J by 0 bases, with 10 bases between the two germline ends.

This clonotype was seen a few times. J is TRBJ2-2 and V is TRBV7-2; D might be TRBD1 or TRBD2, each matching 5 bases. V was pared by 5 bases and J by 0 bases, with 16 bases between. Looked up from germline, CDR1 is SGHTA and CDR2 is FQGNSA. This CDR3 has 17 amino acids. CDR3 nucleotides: TGTGCCAGCAGCCCCAACAGGTTCGGGGCGAACACCGGGGAGCTGTTTTTT. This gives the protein CASSPNRFGANTGELFF.

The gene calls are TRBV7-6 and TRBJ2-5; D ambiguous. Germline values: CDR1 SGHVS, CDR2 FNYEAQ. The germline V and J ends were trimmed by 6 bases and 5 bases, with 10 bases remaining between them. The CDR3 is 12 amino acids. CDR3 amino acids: CASSPQMETQYF. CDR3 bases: TGTGCCAGCAGTCCCCAGATGGAGACCCAGTACTTC.

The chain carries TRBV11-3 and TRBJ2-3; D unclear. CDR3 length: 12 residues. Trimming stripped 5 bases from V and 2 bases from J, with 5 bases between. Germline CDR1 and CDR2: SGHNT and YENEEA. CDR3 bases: TGTGCCAGCAGCCCCTACACAGATACGCAGTATTTT. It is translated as CASSPYTDTQYF.